This T cell receptor (beta chain) was captured by sequencing in a study of T cell responses to AZD1222 COVID-19 vaccine. Germline-derived CDR1 and CDR2 are SGHAT and FQDESV (reference sequence). Between the trimmed V and J ends, which lost 1 base and 5 bases, there was a span of 9 bases. There are 14 residues in the CDR3. Profiled with immunoSEQ multiplex PCR; TCRdb holds only in-frame clones, not every one. This sample carries 100,000 or so clones, 70% to 90% of them seen once, and the ten largest clones take 5%. The V gene is TRBV11-1, the J gene TRBJ2-1; the D is unclear. The source material was peripheral blood, sampled on day 0 of AZD1222 vaccination. The sequence was collected from an adult in good health. In DNA form, the CDR3 reads TGTGCCAGCAGCTTAGTAACCAGAGACAATGAGCAGTTCTTC. Encoded protein: CASSLVTRDNEQFF. The whole variable domain, filled in from reference TRBV11-1 and TRBJ2-1, reads EAEVAQSPRYKITEKSQAVAFWCDPISGHATLYWYRQILGQGPELLVQFQDESVVDDSQLPKDRFSAERLKGVDSTLKIQPAELGDSAMYLCASSLVTRDNEQFFGPGTRLTVL.